The next 11 T cell receptor beta chains were all read from a single sample in a study of T cells in Graves' hyperthyroidism and ophthalmopathy. Amplification of TCR beta CDR3 regions used RNA as the template. In the first-round RT-PCR of the TCR CDR3, the HTBI primer set was used. A single record per CDR3 protein comes from TCRdb applying MiXCR to the multiplex PCR reads. This sample has some 510,000 distinct CDR3 sequences; about 20% occur once, and the top ten carry roughly 29%. The specimen was blood. The receptors shown here come from a young man with Graves' hyperthyroidism.

In its sample, this clonotype was seen once. The chain couples TRBV28 to TRBJ2-5; D may be TRBD2 (6 bases). Per the germline V gene, CDR1 is MDHEN and CDR2 is SYDVKM. V lost 3 bases and J 5 bases, leaving 19 bases between the germline ends. The CDR3 runs to 16 residues. In DNA form, the CDR3 reads TGTGCCAGCAGTTTGGACCCCCGGGACTCTGGGGAGACCCAGTACTTC. It specifies CASSLDPRDSGETQYF.

There are many counts of this clonotype. The chain links TRBV28 to TRBJ1-2; 9 bases agree with TRBD1. The V gene end was trimmed by 8 bases and the J gene end by 7 bases; junction bases not matched to a gene: 11. CDR1 and CDR2 from the germline V gene are MDHEN and SYDVKM. This CDR3 is built from 14 residues. The CDR3 is CASAPWGQGSGYTF. The CDR3 DNA follows: TGTGCCAGCGCCCCTTGGGGACAGGGTTCTGGCTACACCTTC.

This clonotype occurred a few times. V gene TRBV29-1 combines with J gene TRBJ1-1; D unresolved. The V end was cut by 3 bases, the J end by 1 base, with 3 bases between. The CDR3 length is 11 residues. The germline V gene encodes CDR1 SQVTM and CDR2 ANQGSEA. As DNA, the CDR3 is TGCAGCGTTGATTGGAACACTGAAGCTTTCTTT. Translated, it gives CSVDWNTEAFF.

In this sample, this clonotype turned up many times. V usage is TRBV19 and J usage is TRBJ1-1; D perhaps matches TRBD1 (5 bases). This CDR3 comprises 15 residues. The V end was cut by 5 bases, the J end by 0 bases, with 13 bases between. Looked up from germline, CDR1 is LNHDA and CDR2 is SQIVND (reference sequence). The CDR3 region is CASSLPTDMNTEAFF. The CDR3 DNA is TGTGCCAGTAGTTTACCGACGGACATGAACACTGAAGCTTTCTTT.

V and J are TRBV7-2 and TRBJ1-1, with D possibly being TRBD1 (5 bases). The CDR3 has 13 residues. Germline V gene sequence: CDR1 SGHTA, CDR2 FQGNSA. V was shortened by 2 bases and J by 11 bases, with 15 bases between the two germline ends. This chain's CDR3 is CASSLRQRALAFF. As DNA, the CDR3 is TGTGCCAGCAGCTTAAGACAGAGGGCCCTGGCTTTCTTT.

The chain carries TRBV3-1 and TRBJ2-7, with no clear D. CDR1 is LGHDT, CDR2 YNNKEL, per germline (reference sequence). V was pared by 1 base and J by 5 bases, with 9 bases between. The CDR3 covers 13 residues. CDR3 nucleotide sequence: TGTGCCAGCAGCCAAGGGGCTATAAACGAGCAGTACTTC. It codes for CASSQGAINEQYF.

The CDR3 loop is CASSLPSGGPQETQYF. CDR3 bases: TGTGCCAGCAGTTTACCTAGCGGGGGACCCCAAGAGACCCAGTACTTC. The rearrangement uses TRBV28 and TRBJ2-5, with 10 bases aligning to TRBD2. Germline CDR1 and CDR2: MDHEN and SYDVKM. The CDR3 totals 16 residues. V trimming: 2 bases; J trimming: 1 base; junction bases outside the gene matches: 4.

Many counts were recorded for this clonotype. This sequence joins TRBV20-1 and TRBJ2-7, with 11 nucleotides matching TRBD1. Per the germline V gene, CDR1 is DFQATT and CDR2 is SNEGSKA (reference sequence). The CDR3 length is 15 residues. V lost 2 bases and J lost 6; bases outside the gene matches: 9. The CDR3 sequence is CSARRGQGATPEQYF. As DNA, the CDR3 is TGCAGTGCTAGACGTGGACAGGGGGCAACCCCCGAGCAGTACTTC.

This clonotype was counted at least ten times. The CDR3 is CASTQGLAGGYEQYF. CDR3 sequence (DNA): TGTGCCAGCACCCAAGGACTAGCGGGGGGCTACGAGCAGTACTTC. The rearrangement uses TRBV28 and TRBJ2-7; 14 bases align to TRBD2. This CDR3 is 15 amino acids long. The J segment lost 3 bases and the V segment lost 7 bases, leaving 5 bases of the junction unmatched. Germline lookup yields CDR1 MDHEN and CDR2 SYDVKM.

The table lists this clonotype with many counts. This sequence joins TRBV27 and TRBJ2-7, with D possibly being TRBD2 (5 bases). The CDR3 runs to 14 residues. Germline lookup yields CDR1 MNHEY and CDR2 SMNVEV (reference sequence). With 5 bases removed from V and 3 bases from J, the gap between germline ends came to 14 bases. The CDR3 bases are TGTGCCAGCAGTATGACAACGGGGTTCTACGAGCAGTACTTC. It is translated as CASSMTTGFYEQYF.

In this sample, this clonotype turned up a few times. The rearrangement joins TRBV9 to TRBJ1-1, with D possibly matching TRBD1 (6 bases). Deletions cut 3 bases from V and 7 bases from J, with 13 bases between. The CDR3 length is 13 residues. Germline V gene data show CDR1 as SGDLS and CDR2 as YYNGEE. CDR3: CASSGRGGGEAFF. CDR3 nucleotide sequence: TGTGCCAGCAGCGGCCGAGGGGGGGGTGAAGCTTTCTTT.